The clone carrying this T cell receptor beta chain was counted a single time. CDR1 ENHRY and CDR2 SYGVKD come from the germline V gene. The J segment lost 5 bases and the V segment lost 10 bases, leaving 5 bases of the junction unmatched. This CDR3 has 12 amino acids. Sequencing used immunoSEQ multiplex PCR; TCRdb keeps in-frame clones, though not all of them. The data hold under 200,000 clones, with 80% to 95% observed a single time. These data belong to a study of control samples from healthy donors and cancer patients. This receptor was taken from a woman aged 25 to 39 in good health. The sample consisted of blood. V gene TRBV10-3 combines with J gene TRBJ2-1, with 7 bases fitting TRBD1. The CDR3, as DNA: TGTGCCACCAGGGGGATCCACAATGAGCAGTTCTTC. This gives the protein CATRGIHNEQFF.